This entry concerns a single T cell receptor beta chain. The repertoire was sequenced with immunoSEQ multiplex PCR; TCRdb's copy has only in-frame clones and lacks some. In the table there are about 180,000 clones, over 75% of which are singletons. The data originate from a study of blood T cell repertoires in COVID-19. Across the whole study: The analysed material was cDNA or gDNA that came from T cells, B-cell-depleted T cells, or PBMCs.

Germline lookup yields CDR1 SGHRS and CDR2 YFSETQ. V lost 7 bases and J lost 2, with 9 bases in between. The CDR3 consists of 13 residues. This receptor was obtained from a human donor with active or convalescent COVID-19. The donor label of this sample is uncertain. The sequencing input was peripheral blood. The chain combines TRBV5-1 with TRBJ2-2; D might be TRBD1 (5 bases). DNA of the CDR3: TGCGCCAGCTTCCAGGGAAACACCGGGGAGCTGTTTTTT. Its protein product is CASFQGNTGELFF.